The clone carrying this TCR beta chain was counted once. As yet, its antigen is unknown. This sample is drawn from a study of shared clonotypes between healthy human individuals. Study context: Every donor yielded three CD4 naive, three CD4 memory, two CD8 naive and one CD8 memory plate.

Clones were sequenced by immunoSEQ multiplex PCR, and TCRdb holds only the in-frame ones, with some missing. The data contain about 820,000 clones, roughly 92% of them singletons. Study outcomes and limitations: Specimens sampled were limited to blood, with tissue repertoires likely differing.

This CDR3 has 13 amino acids. V lost 8 bases, J lost 6 bases, and 9 bases stayed unmatched. Germline CDR1 is MNHNY and CDR2 is SVGAGI (reference sequence). Naive CD8 cells lacked CD45RO, underwent positive selection for CCR7 and left out terminally differentiated effector memory CD45RA+ cells. Sequences were obtained from naive CD8+ T cells sorted from blood. The sequence was collected from a man in his thirties or forties in good health. V gene TRBV6-6 combines with J gene TRBJ1-1; 7 nucleotides agree with TRBD1. The CDR3 DNA follows: TGTGCCAGCTCAGGGGGGCGGGCGGCTGAAGCTTTCTTT. It codes for CASSGGRAAEAFF.